This TCR beta chain was sequenced in a study of T cells expressing NK-cell markers. In germline, CDR1 is SEHNR, CDR2 FQNEAQ (reference sequence). The CDR3 sequence is 17 residues long. What made the TCR beta cDNA was 5'RACE template switching with UMIs. TCRdb re-called the 5' RACE reads; every CDR3 protein appears as one record, without DNA. The sample holds about 370,000 distinct CDR3 sequences. The V call is TRBV7-9, the J call TRBJ2-3; TCRdb proposes TRBD2, but this gene call is untestable without DNA. The TCR comes from a woman in her forties or fifties in good health. Specimen: blood T cells: a sorted CD56 or NKG2C T cell subset, CD4+ or CD8+ T cells, or bulk PBMC T cells (not recorded which). The CDR3 protein is CASSLYSAGGRTDTQYF.